What follows are 27 T cell receptor beta chains derived from one specimen sequenced in a study of T cells after yellow fever vaccination. Using its own MiXCR run on the 5' RACE reads, TCRdb lists one record per CDR3 protein. The sample carries about 630,000 distinct CDR3 sequences, approximately 13% recorded once. The sample in question was PBMCs, obtained on the day of the yellow fever booster vaccination. These receptor sequences come from a man younger than 45 who received the YFV17D yellow fever vaccine.

This clonotype was detected a few times. The chain couples TRBV10-3 to TRBJ2-3; D remains unclear. Germline loops: CDR1 ENHRY, CDR2 SYGVKD. V was clipped by 10 bases and J by 1 base, with 12 bases between them. This CDR3 is 13 amino acids long. The CDR3 bases are TGTGCCACTGGCGGTGAAGGCACAGATACGCAGTATTTT. It encodes CATGGEGTDTQYF.

The chain employs TRBV28 and TRBJ2-7, with 8 nucleotides matching TRBD2. The V gene's germline CDR1 is MDHEN and CDR2 SYDVKM. J was trimmed by 3 bases and V by 6 bases; bases with no gene match: 7. The CDR3 runs 14 residues. CDR3 DNA sequence: TGTGCCAGCAGGAGCGGGACTAGTGTCTACGAGCAGTACTTC. This translates into CASRSGTSVYEQYF.

This sequence joins TRBV7-9 and TRBJ1-2; a possible D gene is TRBD1 (6 bases). Germline CDR1 SEHNR, CDR2 FQNEAQ (reference sequence). CDR3 length: 16 amino acids. Trimming removed 4 bases at V and 10 bases at J, with 25 bases between. The CDR3 is CASSSGSTGSPDAYTF. The CDR3 nucleotides read TGTGCCAGCAGCTCCGGAAGTACAGGGTCCCCTGATGCCTACACCTTC. Complete variable domain (other parts from reference TRBV7-9 and TRBJ1-2): DTGVSQNPRHKITKRGQNVTFRCDPISEHNRLYWYRQTLGQGPEFLTYFQNEAQLEKSRLLSDRFSAERPKGSFSTLEIQRTEQGDSAMYLCASSSGSTGSPDAYTFGSGTRLTVV.

This clonotype was counted between two and nine times. The rearrangement links TRBV29-1 to TRBJ2-7; 7 bases agree with TRBD1. The CDR3 loop spans 13 amino acids. In germline, CDR1 is SQVTM, CDR2 ANQGSEA. Trimming cost V 5 bases and J 3 bases; bases outside gene matches: 7. The CDR3 loop reads CSVNTGTVYEQYF. The CDR3 DNA reads TGCAGCGTTAATACCGGGACAGTCTACGAGCAGTACTTC.

This clonotype was seen a few times. This chain uses TRBV5-1 with TRBJ1-2; TRBD1 is a possible D gene (6 bases). V shed 4 bases and J shed 4 bases, with 11 bases lying between them. CDR1 and CDR2 from the germline V gene are SGHRS and YFSETQ. This CDR3 contains 13 residues. The DNA for the CDR3 is TGCGCCAGCAGCGATGGACAGAGCTATGGCTACACCTTC. This gives the protein CASSDGQSYGYTF.

This clonotype occurred many times. The chain employs TRBV4-3 and TRBJ1-1; 8 bases map to TRBD1. The CDR3 runs 13 residues. J gave up 5 bases and V 4 bases, and 3 bases lay outside the gene matches. Germline CDR1 is LGHNA and CDR2 is YSLEER. CDR3 bases: TGCGCCAGCAGCCCCTACAGGGGGACTGAAGCTTTCTTT. Translated, it gives CASSPYRGTEAFF.

This clonotype was counted many times. This rearrangement joins TRBV4-3 to TRBJ1-4, with D maybe TRBD1 (5 bases). V lost 8 bases, J lost 0 bases, and 10 bases lay in between. The CDR3 length is 14 residues. Germline CDR1 LGHNA, CDR2 YSLEER. CDR3 sequence (DNA): TGCGCCAGCTCTGACAGTGCAACTAATGAAAAACTGTTTTTT. This translates into CASSDSATNEKLFF.

The table lists this clonotype with many counts. The chain employs TRBV7-2 and TRBJ2-2; D call uncertain. Trimming took off 0 bases at V and 4 bases at J, with 6 bases between the two ends. The CDR3 is made up of 14 amino acids. In germline, CDR1 is SGHTA, CDR2 FQGNSA. CDR3 DNA sequence: TGTGCCAGCAGCTTAGCCGCTAGCACCGGGGAGCTGTTTTTT. The encoded protein is CASSLAASTGELFF. Supplemented by reference TRBV7-2 and TRBJ2-2, the full variable domain reads GAGVSQSPSNKVTEKGKDVELRCDPISGHTALYWYRQSLGQGLEFLIYFQGNSAPDKSGLPSDRFSAERTGGSVSTLTIQRTQQEDSAVYLCASSLAASTGELFFGEGSRLTVL.

The chain uses TRBV7-2 and TRBJ2-4; either TRBD1 or TRBD2 may supply D (6 bases each). Deletions cut 1 base from V and 1 base from J, with 11 bases between. CDR1 is SGHTA and CDR2 is FQGNSA in the germline V gene. The CDR3 runs to 16 residues. The CDR3 coding sequence is TGTGCCAGCAGCTTAGGGGTAGGGGGGGCCAAAAACATTCAGTACTTC. This sequence encodes CASSLGVGGAKNIQYF.

J is TRBJ2-7 and V is TRBV28, with D possibly matching TRBD1 (6 bases). Per germline, CDR1 MDHEN and CDR2 SYDVKM. CDR3 length: 12 residues. The V end was cut by 5 bases, the J end by 9 bases, with 14 bases between. The CDR3 here is CASSLRGLRQYF. The DNA for the CDR3 is TGTGCCAGCAGTCTCAGGGGTCTAAGGCAGTACTTC.

There are a few counts of this clonotype. The J gene is TRBJ1-1, the V gene TRBV7-2; D not resolved. Germline V gene data show CDR1 as SGHTA and CDR2 as FQGNSA. The CDR3 is 15 amino acids. The V and J ends lost 4 bases and 3 bases respectively, with 15 bases between them. CDR3 amino acids: CASSSFRSSHTEAFF. The CDR3 DNA sequence: TGTGCCAGCAGCTCCTTCCGTTCCAGCCACACTGAAGCTTTCTTT. Full variable domain (outside the CDR3, taken from reference TRBV7-2 and TRBJ1-1): GAGVSQSPSNKVTEKGKDVELRCDPISGHTALYWYRQSLGQGLEFLIYFQGNSAPDKSGLPSDRFSAERTGGSVSTLTIQRTQQEDSAVYLCASSSFRSSHTEAFFGQGTRLTVV.

The chain uses TRBV2 and TRBJ1-4; D remains unclear. The CDR3 sequence is 16 residues long. Germline V gene data show CDR1 as SNHLY and CDR2 as FYNNEI. The ends were cut back, 4 bases at V and 0 bases at J, with 12 bases in the middle. The CDR3 here is CASSVGGVSTNEKLFF. CDR3 DNA: TGTGCCAGCAGTGTTGGTGGGGTTTCAACTAATGAAAAACTGTTTTTT. Drawing the rest from reference TRBV2 and TRBJ1-4, the complete variable domain is EPEVTQTPSHQVTQMGQEVILRCVPISNHLYFYWYRQILGQKVEFLVSFYNNEISEKSEIFDDQFSVERPDGSNFTLKIRSTKLEDSAMYFCASSVGGVSTNEKLFFGSGTQLSVL.

A few counts support this clonotype. CDR3 bases: TGTGCCAGCAGCGGGACTAGCGGGAGGTTTACAGATACGCAGTATTTT. It translates to CASSGTSGRFTDTQYF. V usage is TRBV7-8 and J usage is TRBJ2-3; 15 bases line up with TRBD2. Germline CDR1 reads SGHVS; CDR2 reads FQNEAQ. This CDR3 is 16 amino acids long. V trimming: 5 bases; J trimming: 3 bases; junction bases outside the gene matches: 3.

This clonotype was seen once. This chain joins TRBV3-1 and TRBJ2-2; D is undetermined. Germline V gene sequence: CDR1 LGHDT, CDR2 YNNKEL (reference sequence). The CDR3 is 16 residues long. V gave up 8 bases and J gave up 0 bases, with 16 bases separating them. The CDR3 coding sequence is TGTGCCAGCTCCAACTGGGTCCCTTCGAACACCGGGGAGCTGTTTTTT. This sequence encodes CASSNWVPSNTGELFF.

The genes are TRBV20-1 and TRBJ1-2, with 7 bases matching TRBD1. The length of the CDR3 is 14 residues. Germline-derived CDR1 and CDR2 are DFQATT and SNEGSKA (reference sequence). V was clipped by 4 bases and J by 1 base; unmatched bases: 6. CDR3: CSATAQGDNYGYTF. CDR3 sequence (DNA): TGCAGTGCTACCGCTCAGGGGGATAACTATGGCTACACCTTC.

This clonotype was seen a few times. The rearrangement joins TRBV5-4 to TRBJ2-7, with TRBD1 identical over 7 bases. The V gene end was trimmed by 3 bases and the J gene end by 5 bases; junction bases not matched to a gene: 14. This CDR3 has 16 residues. Germline V gene lookup returns CDR1 SGHNT and CDR2 YYREEE (reference sequence). For the CDR3, the DNA is TGTGCCAGCAGCTGGGGAACAGGGGCGCCCATCGACGAGCAGTACTTC. Protein sequence: CASSWGTGAPIDEQYF.

The V and J genes are TRBV6-2 or TRBV6-3 and TRBJ2-1; maybe TRBD2 (5 bases). Looked up from germline, CDR1 is MNHEY and CDR2 is SVGEGT. The CDR3 spans 15 residues. V dropped 6 bases and J dropped 0 bases, with 12 bases sitting between them. The CDR3 loop reads CASRRREHSYNEQFF. The CDR3 DNA reads as TGTGCCAGCAGACGAAGGGAGCACTCCTACAATGAGCAGTTCTTC.

The chain joins TRBV11-2 to TRBJ2-7; 15 nucleotides line up with TRBD2. CDR1 and CDR2 (germline): SGHAT, FQNNGV. V lost 5 bases to trimming and J lost 1 base; unmatched junction nucleotides: 9. The CDR3 sequence is 18 residues long. This chain's CDR3 is CASSPRTSGRGGSYEQYF. The CDR3 coding sequence is TGTGCCAGCAGCCCCCGGACTAGCGGGAGGGGAGGGTCCTACGAGCAGTACTTC.

This clonotype was counted a few times. The gene calls are TRBV6-5 and TRBJ2-7; TRBD2 is a possible D gene (7 bases). V was cut by 0 bases and J by 0 bases, with 12 bases left in between. The CDR3 is 16 amino acids. CDR1 is MNHEY and CDR2 is SVGAGI in the germline V gene. The CDR3 reads CASSYSGGAGSYEQYF. In DNA, the CDR3 is TGTGCCAGCAGTTACTCAGGGGGGGCGGGCTCCTACGAGCAGTACTTC.

This clonotype came up a few times. V usage is TRBV12-3 or TRBV12-4 and J usage is TRBJ2-1; TRBD2 might be the D (7 bases). This CDR3 has 16 amino acids. With 5 bases removed from V and 2 bases from J, the gap between germline ends came to 16 bases. The chain's CDR3 is CASSPSPGGPYNEQFF. CDR3 bases: TGTGCCAGCAGTCCCTCCCCGGGGGGCCCCTACAATGAGCAGTTCTTC.

The chain employs TRBV5-6 and TRBJ1-1; D gene ambiguous. The CDR3 is 11 residues long. Looked up from germline, CDR1 is SGHDT and CDR2 is YYEEEE. V shed 0 bases and J shed 9 bases, with 6 bases lying between them. The DNA for the CDR3 is TGTGCCAGCAGCTTGGGGAGCCAAGCTTTCTTT. Encoded protein: CASSLGSQAFF.

In its sample, this clonotype was seen once. One junction end does not reproduce the germline sequence, and a read error may be involved. The chain employs TRBV20-1 and TRBJ2-1; 9 positions agree with TRBD2. CDR3 size: 14 residues. CDR1 and CDR2 from the germline V gene are DFQATT and SNEGSKA (reference sequence). This CDR3 is CSASYGLAGNEEFF. DNA of the CDR3: TGCAGTGCTAGTTATGGCCTAGCGGGAAATGAGGAGTTCTTC.

This clonotype was seen a handful of times. The chain recombines TRBV14 with TRBJ2-7; D may correspond to TRBD1 or TRBD2 (5 bases each). Germline-derived CDR1 and CDR2 are SGHDN and FVKESK. The V end was cut by 4 bases, the J end by 5 bases, with 21 bases between. This CDR3 is built from 16 residues. CDR3 loop: CASSPFPGRAVHEQYF. The CDR3 coding sequence is TGTGCCAGCAGCCCTTTTCCGGGACGAGCAGTCCACGAGCAGTACTTC.

The sample holds a few counts of this clonotype. The gene calls are TRBV6-1 and TRBJ2-7; D may match TRBD1 or TRBD2 (5 bases each). Trimming cost V 6 bases and J 2 bases, with 20 bases left between them. The length of the CDR3 is 16 residues. The germline gives CDR1 MNHNS, CDR2 SASEGT. The CDR3 protein is CASSRPGQRETYEQYF. CDR3 DNA sequence: TGTGCCAGCAGCCGCCCGGGGCAGAGAGAGACCTACGAGCAGTACTTC.

The rearrangement joins TRBV25-1 to TRBJ2-3, with 13 bases fitting TRBD2. Germline CDR1 is MGHDK and CDR2 is SYGVNS. The CDR3 contains 15 residues. Trimming cost V 2 bases and J 7 bases; bases outside gene matches: 3. The CDR3, as DNA: TGTGCCAGCAGTGAAACTAGCGGGAGGGCAAATACGCAGTATTTT. Residues: CASSETSGRANTQYF. The complete variable domain, with remaining parts taken from reference TRBV25-1 and TRBJ2-3, reads EADIYQTPRYLVIGTGKKITLECSQTMGHDKMYWYQQDPGMELHLIHYSYGVNSTEKGDLSSESTVSRIRTEHFPLTLESARPSHTSQYLCASSETSGRANTQYFGPGTRLTVL.

This rearrangement joins TRBV11-2 to TRBJ2-1; D is perhaps TRBD2 (5 bases). Trimming shortened V by 5 bases and J by 3 bases, and 20 bases separated the two germline ends. Looked up from germline, CDR1 is SGHAT and CDR2 is FQNNGV. The CDR3 covers 17 residues. The CDR3 bases are TGTGCCAGCAGCAAATTGAGGGTAGACACCGACTACAATGAGCAGTTCTTC. Translating it yields CASSKLRVDTDYNEQFF.

The rearrangement links TRBV15 to TRBJ2-1; 11 bases are shared with TRBD2. The germline V gene encodes CDR1 LNHNV and CDR2 YYDKDF (reference sequence). V lost 5 bases to trimming and J lost 1 base; unmatched junction nucleotides: 4. This CDR3 spans 16 amino acids. The CDR3 region has the DNA TGTGCCACCAGCTCGCGGACTAGCGGGTCCTACAATGAGCAGTTCTTC. Its protein is CATSSRTSGSYNEQFF.